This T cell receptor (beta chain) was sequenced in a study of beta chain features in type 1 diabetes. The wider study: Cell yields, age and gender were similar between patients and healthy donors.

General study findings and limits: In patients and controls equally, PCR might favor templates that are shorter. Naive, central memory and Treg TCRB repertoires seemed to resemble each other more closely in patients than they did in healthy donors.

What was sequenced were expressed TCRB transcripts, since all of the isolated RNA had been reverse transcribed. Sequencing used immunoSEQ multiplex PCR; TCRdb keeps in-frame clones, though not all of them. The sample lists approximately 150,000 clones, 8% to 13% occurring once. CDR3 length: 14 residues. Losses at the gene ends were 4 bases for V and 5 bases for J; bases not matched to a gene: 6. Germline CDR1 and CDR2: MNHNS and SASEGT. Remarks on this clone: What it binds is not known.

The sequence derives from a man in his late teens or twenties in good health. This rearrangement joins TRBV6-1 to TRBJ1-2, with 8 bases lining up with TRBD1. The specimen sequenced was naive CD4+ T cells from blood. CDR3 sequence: CASSGTGIGYGYTF. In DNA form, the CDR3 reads TGTGCCAGCAGTGGGACAGGGATTGGGTATGGCTACACCTTC.